In its sample, the clone carrying this TCR beta chain was seen a few times. The antigen is undetermined. This CDR3 fails to terminate in the conserved phenylalanine or tryptophan, so it likely reflects a read error. RNA transcripts provided the source from which TCR beta CDR3 regions were amplified. The HTBI primer set was used in a first-round RT-PCR of the TCR CDR3. MiXCR, run by TCRdb on the multiplex PCR reads, gives a single entry per CDR3 protein. The data show about 520,000 distinct CDR3 sequences, approximately 24% seen once. The CDR3 totals 15 residues. Germline assignment: CDR1 MNHNS and CDR2 SASEGT. V lost 2 bases, J lost 6 bases, and 16 bases lay in between. The source of the sample is a study of T cells in Graves' hyperthyroidism and ophthalmopathy. Exclusion criteria comprised uncontrolled infection, other autoimmune disease, pregnancy or lactation. Diagnosis rested on symptoms, serum thyroxine and TRAb, thyroid ultrasound, and orbital computed tomography. PBMCs came from 9 to 10 ml fresh peripheral blood.

Points from the study as a whole: Stable hyperthyroidism was told apart from ophthalmopathy by a model built on 13 V-J features.

The receptor was isolated from a woman in her twenties or thirties with Graves' ophthalmopathy. The chain joins TRBV6-1 to TRBJ1-2, with a possible D match to TRBD1 (5 bases). The sequencing input was blood. The CDR3 spells CASSESRGAFDGYTS. CDR3 sequence (DNA): TGTGCCAGCAGTGAATCGAGGGGCGCCTTTGATGGCTACACCTCC.